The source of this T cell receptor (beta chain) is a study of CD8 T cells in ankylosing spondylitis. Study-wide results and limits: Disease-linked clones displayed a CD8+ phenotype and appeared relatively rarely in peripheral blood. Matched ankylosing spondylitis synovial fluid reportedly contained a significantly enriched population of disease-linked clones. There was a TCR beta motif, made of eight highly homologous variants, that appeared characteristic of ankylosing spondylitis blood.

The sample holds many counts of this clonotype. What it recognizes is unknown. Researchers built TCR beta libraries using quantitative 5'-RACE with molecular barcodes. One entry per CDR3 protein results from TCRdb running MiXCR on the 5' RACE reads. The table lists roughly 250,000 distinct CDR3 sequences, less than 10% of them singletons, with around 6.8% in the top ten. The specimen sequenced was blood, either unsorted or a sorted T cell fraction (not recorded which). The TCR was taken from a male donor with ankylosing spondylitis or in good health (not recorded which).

The CDR3 region has the DNA TGTGCCAGCAGTCAGGGGGTTAACTACGAGCAGTACTTC. It yields the protein CASSQGVNYEQYF. The gene calls are TRBV3-1 and TRBJ2-7; TRBD1 matches at 7 bases. Per the germline V gene, CDR1 is LGHDT and CDR2 is YNNKEL (reference sequence). The V gene end was trimmed by 6 bases and the J gene end by 3 bases; junction bases not matched to a gene: 5. CDR3 length equals 13 residues.